Following are 26 T cell receptor beta chains from one sample sequenced in a study of cytomegalovirus exposure and HLA in healthy donors. It was with 60 Vbeta and 13 Jbeta primers that the PCR ran. The method was immunoSEQ multiplex PCR; TCRdb's version includes in-frame clones alone and lacks a portion of them. Among roughly 200,000 clones, more than 65% were seen once, and the ten largest hold 3.4%. Specimen: PBMCs. Every receptor here comes from a man aged 35-49 years in good health and CMV-seropositive.

The CDR3 sequence is CASSPQAKGETQYF. CDR3 nucleotide sequence: TGTGCCAGCTCACCCCAGGCCAAGGGGGAGACCCAGTACTTC. The V gene is TRBV18, the J gene TRBJ2-5, with a weak D call TRBD1 (5 bases). This CDR3 contains 14 residues. CDR1 and CDR2 from the germline V gene are KGHSH and LQKENI. The germline V and J ends were trimmed by 3 bases and 5 bases, with 13 bases remaining between them.

The rearrangement uses TRBV15 and TRBJ2-3; a possible D gene is TRBD2 (5 bases). The CDR3 runs 15 residues. The germline V gene has CDR1 LNHNV and CDR2 YYDKDF (reference sequence). The V gene lost 0 bases and the J gene lost 4 bases, with 11 bases spanning the gap. CDR3 region: CATSRESGLADTQYF. The CDR3 nucleotides read TGTGCCACCAGCAGAGAGAGCGGTTTGGCAGATACGCAGTATTTT.

The chain is built from TRBV5-6 and TRBJ2-1; 10 positions match TRBD2. Trimming at V came to 4 bases and at J to 9 bases, leaving 10 bases not matched to a gene. Germline assignment: CDR1 SGHDT and CDR2 YYEEEE. The length of the CDR3 is 15 residues. CDR3 DNA sequence: TGTGCCAGCAGCACTTCTGCTAGCGGGAGCGGTGAGCAGTTCTTC. This gives the protein CASSTSASGSGEQFF.

The CDR3 is CASSLGTSGDYEQFF. Here the CDR3 DNA reads TGCGCCAGCAGCCTCGGGACTAGCGGTGATTATGAGCAGTTCTTC. The chain carries TRBV4-3 and TRBJ2-1; TRBD2 matches 11 bases. The trim removed 4 bases at V and 8 bases at J, leaving 7 bases unmatched. The CDR3 contains 15 residues. Germline V lookup: CDR1 LGHNA, CDR2 YSLEER.

The chain combines TRBV7-3 with TRBJ2-7; 7 nucleotides agree with TRBD2. This CDR3 region has 15 residues. The V segment lost 2 bases and the J segment 4 bases; nucleotides outside the gene matches: 8. Germline CDR1 reads SGHTA; CDR2 reads FQGTGA. The CDR3 bases are TGTGCCAGCAGCTTAGTGGGGGGGACCCCTTACGAGCAGTACTTC. Translated: CASSLVGGTPYEQYF.

This chain joins TRBV5-5 and TRBJ2-7, with D hard to call. The germline V and J ends were trimmed by 0 bases and 0 bases, with 7 bases remaining between them. CDR1 and CDR2 (germline): SGHKS, YYEKEE (reference sequence). The CDR3 totals 14 residues. The CDR3 DNA reads as TGTGCCAGCAGCTTGGCCCCGGGCTCCTACGAGCAGTACTTC. As protein: CASSLAPGSYEQYF. The full variable domain, completed using reference TRBV5-5 and TRBJ2-7, is DAGVTQSPTHLIKTRGQQVTLRCSPISGHKSVSWYQQVLGQGPQFIFQYYEKEERGRGNFPDRFSARQFPNYSSELNVNALLLGDSALYLCASSLAPGSYEQYFGPGTRLTVT.

The V and J genes are TRBV7-8 and TRBJ1-3; no clear D gene. V shed 1 base and J shed 2 bases, with 9 bases lying between them. Germline V gives CDR1 SGHVS, CDR2 FQNEAQ. CDR3 length: 15 amino acids. The CDR3 DNA follows: TGTGCCAGCAGCTTAGGGGCCACCCCTGGAAACACCATATATTTT. Protein: CASSLGATPGNTIYF.

This chain's CDR3 is CASSFGTGGTDTQYF. In DNA, the CDR3 is TGTGCCAGCAGTTTCGGGACAGGAGGTACAGATACGCAGTATTTT. This sequence joins TRBV27 and TRBJ2-3, with 8 bases that match TRBD1. This CDR3 is 15 amino acids long. Germline lookup yields CDR1 MNHEY and CDR2 SMNVEV (reference sequence). The V and J ends lost 3 bases and 3 bases, in that order; junction bases with no gene match: 5.

The rearrangement links TRBV5-6 to TRBJ2-4; TRBD2 might be the D (6 bases). Germline assignment: CDR1 SGHDT and CDR2 YYEEEE. The CDR3 has 17 amino acids. The V and J ends lost 1 base and 0 bases respectively, with 14 bases between them. CDR3 sequence reads: CASSLLGEVLAKNIQYF. The CDR3 coding sequence is TGTGCCAGCAGCTTGTTGGGGGAGGTGCTAGCCAAAAACATTCAGTACTTC. Based on the CDR3 plus reference TRBV5-6 and TRBJ2-4, the full variable domain is DAGVTQSPTHLIKTRGQQVTLRCSPKSGHDTVSWYQQALGQGPQFIFQYYEEEERQRGNFPDRFSGHQFPNYSSELNVNALLLGDSALYLCASSLLGEVLAKNIQYFGAGTRLSVL.

The chain combines TRBV6-5 with TRBJ2-3, with 8 positions matching TRBD1. V shed 4 bases, J shed 3 bases, and the junction held 3 bases outside the gene matches. This CDR3 has 14 amino acids. Germline lookup yields CDR1 MNHEY and CDR2 SVGAGI. The CDR3 nucleotides read TGTGCCAGCAGTTTCCGACAGGGGACAGATACGCAGTATTTT. Its translation is CASSFRQGTDTQYF.

The rearrangement joins TRBV5-6 to TRBJ1-1, with 8 positions matching TRBD1. The CDR3 consists of 16 residues. Germline-derived CDR1 and CDR2 are SGHDT and YYEEEE. V shed 6 bases and J 5 bases; nucleotides not matched to a gene: 15. The CDR3 DNA is TGTGCCAGCACCCCTACCTACGGACAGGGCAGTACTGAAGCTTTCTTT. Amino acids: CASTPTYGQGSTEAFF.

The chain has TRBV5-4 and TRBJ2-3; perhaps TRBD2 as D (5 bases). With 0 bases removed from V and 3 bases from J, the gap between germline ends came to 11 bases. The CDR3 is 15 residues long. Germline-derived CDR1 and CDR2 are SGHNT and YYREEE (reference sequence). The CDR3 bases are TGTGCCAGCAGCTTGGCGTGGGAGTCTACAGATACGCAGTATTTT. Encoded protein: CASSLAWESTDTQYF. Combining the CDR3 with reference TRBV5-4 and TRBJ2-3 gives the whole variable domain ETGVTQSPTHLIKTRGQQVTLRCSSQSGHNTVSWYQQALGQGPQFIFQYYREEENGRGNFPPRFSGLQFPNYSSELNVNALELDDSALYLCASSLAWESTDTQYFGPGTRLTVL.

The chain combines TRBV5-1 with TRBJ2-5; maybe TRBD2 (6 bases). CDR1 is SGHRS, CDR2 YFSETQ, per germline. Trimming shortened V by 0 bases and J by 4 bases, and 13 bases separated the two germline ends. This CDR3 spans 15 amino acids. The CDR3 sequence: CASSLGDGGRETQYF. DNA for the CDR3: TGCGCCAGCAGCTTGGGGGACGGGGGACGAGAGACCCAGTACTTC.

This sequence joins TRBV11-3 and TRBJ1-3; D not resolved. The ends were cut back, 5 bases at V and 0 bases at J, with 11 bases in the middle. CDR1 and CDR2 from the germline V gene are SGHNT and YENEEA. The CDR3 is 15 residues long. CDR3 sequence: CASSPAGVSGNTIYF. Written as DNA, the CDR3 is TGTGCCAGCAGCCCCGCCGGGGTCTCTGGAAACACCATATATTTT.

The chain has TRBV28 and TRBJ2-1, with 8 bases lining up with TRBD1. Trimming at V came to 9 bases and at J to 10 bases, leaving 14 bases not matched to a gene. Looked up from germline, CDR1 is MDHEN and CDR2 is SYDVKM. The CDR3 sequence is 14 residues long. This CDR3 is CASQRTGPGWEQFF. The CDR3 nucleotides are TGTGCCAGTCAGAGGACAGGGCCAGGATGGGAGCAGTTCTTC.

The CDR3 spells CASSFGTSDIYEQYF. CDR3 in DNA: TGCGCCAGCAGCTTCGGGACTAGCGACATCTACGAGCAGTACTTC. J is TRBJ2-7 and V is TRBV5-1; 10 bases are a match to TRBD2. Germline V gene sequence: CDR1 SGHRS, CDR2 YFSETQ. The CDR3 is 15 amino acids. The junction had 5 bases not matched to a gene; V was cut back by 2 bases and J by 3 bases.

The V and J genes are TRBV7-9 and TRBJ2-1; 10 bases match TRBD2. CDR1 and CDR2 from the germline V gene are SEHNR and FQNEAQ (reference sequence). V was clipped by 7 bases and J by 3 bases; unmatched bases: 0. The CDR3 is made up of 13 amino acids. CDR3 coding DNA: TGTGCCAGCACTAGCGGGAGCTACAATGAGCAGTTCTTC. It yields the protein CASTSGSYNEQFF.

J is TRBJ2-3 and V is TRBV14; weak D call: TRBD1 (6 bases). Germline CDR1 and CDR2: SGHDN and FVKESK. V was cut by 4 bases and J by 1 base, with 12 bases left in between. The CDR3 has 15 residues. Here the CDR3 DNA reads TGTGCCAGCAGCCTCCAATCAGGGGGCACAGATACGCAGTATTTT. This codes for CASSLQSGGTDTQYF.

This clone has more than one count but fewer than ten. The V call is TRBV6-6, the J call TRBJ2-1; 8 bases line up with TRBD1. Germline loops: CDR1 MNHNY, CDR2 SVGAGI (reference sequence). Losses at the gene ends were 5 bases for V and 7 bases for J; bases not matched to a gene: 7. This CDR3 has 14 amino acids. The CDR3 bases are TGTGCCAGCAGTAAATCAGGGGGCGGGAATGAGCAGTTCTTC. Translated: CASSKSGGGNEQFF.

This clone was recorded once. The CDR3 protein is CASRDGQGHYEQYF. In DNA form, the CDR3 reads TGTGCCAGCAGAGACGGACAGGGACACTACGAGCAGTACTTC. J is TRBJ2-7 and V is TRBV6-6; 8 bases align to TRBD1. After removal of 6 bases from V and 3 bases from J, the junction contained 7 bases not matched to a gene. Looked up from germline, CDR1 is MNHNY and CDR2 is SVGAGI (reference sequence). The CDR3 length is 14 residues.

The chain uses TRBV5-1 and TRBJ2-1; 8 positions match TRBD2. After removal of 0 bases from V and 6 bases from J, the junction contained 8 bases not matched to a gene. Germline V gene sequence: CDR1 SGHRS, CDR2 YFSETQ. The CDR3 totals 16 residues. In DNA form, the CDR3 reads TGCGCCAGCAGCTTGGTTGGTAGCGGGGCGGGCAATGAGCAGTTCTTC. As protein: CASSLVGSGAGNEQFF. Full variable domain (remainder filled in from reference TRBV5-1 and TRBJ2-1): KAGVTQTPRYLIKTRGQQVTLSCSPISGHRSVSWYQQTPGQGLQFLFEYFSETQRNKGNFPGRFSGRQFSNSRSEMNVSTLELGDSALYLCASSLVGSGAGNEQFFGPGTRLTVL.

The rearrangement joins TRBV4-3 to TRBJ2-7; the match to TRBD2 covers 13 bases. Germline CDR1 is LGHNA and CDR2 is YSLEER. Trimming removed 1 base from V and 4 bases from J; junction bases left unmatched: 7. The CDR3 is 17 residues long. The DNA for the CDR3 is TGCGCCAGCAGCCAAGGGACTAGCGGGAGAGCAGGGTACGAGCAGTACTTC. Translated, it gives CASSQGTSGRAGYEQYF.

This chain joins TRBV5-6 and TRBJ2-5; D might be TRBD2 (7 bases). V shed 3 bases and J shed 1 base, with 13 bases lying between them. CDR3 length equals 15 residues. From germline, CDR1 is SGHDT and CDR2 YYEEEE. The CDR3 DNA reads as TGTGCCAGCAGCTCAGGAGGGGGGGCCCAAGAGACCCAGTACTTC. Protein: CASSSGGGAQETQYF.

The V call is TRBV5-1, the J call TRBJ2-5; maybe TRBD2 (7 bases). CDR1 and CDR2 from the germline V gene are SGHRS and YFSETQ. The CDR3 consists of 13 residues. Trimming left V 5 bases short and J 2 bases short, with 10 bases between. CDR3 protein: CASRGGGQETQYF. Here the CDR3 DNA reads TGCGCCAGCAGAGGGGGGGGTCAAGAGACCCAGTACTTC. Drawing the rest from reference TRBV5-1 and TRBJ2-5, the complete variable domain is KAGVTQTPRYLIKTRGQQVTLSCSPISGHRSVSWYQQTPGQGLQFLFEYFSETQRNKGNFPGRFSGRQFSNSRSEMNVSTLELGDSALYLCASRGGGQETQYFGPGTRLLVL.

J is TRBJ1-2 and V is TRBV27; D not certain. The length of the CDR3 is 14 residues. Germline CDR1 reads MNHEY; CDR2 reads SMNVEV (reference sequence). V gave up 0 bases and J gave up 9 bases, with 14 bases separating them. This chain's CDR3 is CASSLSLSSRSYTF. The CDR3 bases are TGTGCCAGCAGTTTATCGTTGAGTTCCCGTAGCTACACCTTC.

CDR3: CASRRDRAGTQYF. CDR3 nucleotide sequence: TGTGCCAGCCGCCGGGACAGAGCTGGGACCCAGTACTTC. The rearrangement links TRBV7-2 to TRBJ2-5; 7 bases line up with TRBD1. The CDR3 covers 13 residues. The V and J ends lost 8 bases and 7 bases, in that order; junction bases with no gene match: 10. CDR1 and CDR2 from the germline V gene are SGHTA and FQGNSA.